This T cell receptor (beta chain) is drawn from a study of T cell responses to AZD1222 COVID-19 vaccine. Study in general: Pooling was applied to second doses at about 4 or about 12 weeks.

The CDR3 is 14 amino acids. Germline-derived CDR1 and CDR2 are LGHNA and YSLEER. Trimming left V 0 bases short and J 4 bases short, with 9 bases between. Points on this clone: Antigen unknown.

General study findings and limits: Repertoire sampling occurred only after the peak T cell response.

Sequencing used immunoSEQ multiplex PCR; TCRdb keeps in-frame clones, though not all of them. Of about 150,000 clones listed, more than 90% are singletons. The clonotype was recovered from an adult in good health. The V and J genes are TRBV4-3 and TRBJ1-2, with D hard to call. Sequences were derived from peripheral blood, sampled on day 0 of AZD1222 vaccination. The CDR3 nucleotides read TGCGCCAGCAGCCAAGATAACCAGATCTATGGCTACACCTTC. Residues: CASSQDNQIYGYTF.